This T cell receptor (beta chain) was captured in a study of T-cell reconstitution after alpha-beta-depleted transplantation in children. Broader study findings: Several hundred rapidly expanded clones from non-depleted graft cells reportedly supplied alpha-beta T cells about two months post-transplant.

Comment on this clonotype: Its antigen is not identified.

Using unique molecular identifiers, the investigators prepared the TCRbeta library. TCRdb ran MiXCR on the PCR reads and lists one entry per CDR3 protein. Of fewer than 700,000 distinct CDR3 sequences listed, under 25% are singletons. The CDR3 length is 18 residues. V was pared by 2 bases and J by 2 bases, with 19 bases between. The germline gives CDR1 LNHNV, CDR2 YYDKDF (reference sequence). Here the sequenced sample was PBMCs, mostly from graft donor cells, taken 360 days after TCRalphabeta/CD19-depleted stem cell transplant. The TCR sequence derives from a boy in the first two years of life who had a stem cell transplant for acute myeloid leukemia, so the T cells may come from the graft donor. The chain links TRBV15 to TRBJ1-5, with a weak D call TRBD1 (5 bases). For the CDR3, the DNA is TGTGCCACCAGCAGAAATTGGGTCTGGGCGGGGGGCAATCAGCCCCAGCATTTT. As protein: CATSRNWVWAGGNQPQHF.